The 14 T cell receptor beta chains below were found in one sample sequenced in a study of blood T cell repertoires in COVID-19. Method: immunoSEQ multiplex PCR; TCRdb's copy keeps in-frame clones and lacks some. Here the sample spans 150,000 to 190,000 clones, approximately 84% being singletons. The specimen sequenced was peripheral blood. These TCRs come from a woman in her sixties or seventies with COVID-19, enrolled during active disease.

This chain uses TRBV10-1 with TRBJ2-5; D might be TRBD2 (5 bases). CDR1 WNHNN and CDR2 SYGVQD come from the germline V gene (reference sequence). V shed 0 bases and J shed 6 bases, with 5 bases lying between them. The CDR3 consists of 12 residues. CDR3 protein: CASSESGKTQYF. The CDR3 region has the DNA TGCGCCAGCAGTGAGTCCGGGAAGACCCAGTACTTC.

V is TRBV21-1 and J is TRBJ2-2; the table's D gene call, TRBD2, was not cross checked with the DNA. TRBV21-1 is labeled a pseudogene. The CDR3 contains 18 residues. CDR3 region: CASRKTPLAVPGTGELFF. CDR3 DNA: TGTGCCAGCAGGAAAACCCCACTAGCGGTCCCAGGCACCGGGGAGCTGTTTTTT.

This clone was detected only a few times. The chain recombines TRBV19 with TRBJ2-5, with D tentatively TRBD1 (6 bases). The CDR3 has 13 residues. V lost 10 bases and J lost 2, with 14 bases in between. From germline, CDR1 is LNHDA and CDR2 SQIVND (reference sequence). CDR3 amino acids: CATSVGQQETQYF. In DNA, the CDR3 is TGTGCCACCTCGGTCGGACAGCAAGAGACCCAGTACTTC.

The chain combines TRBV15 with TRBJ1-1; 7 bases map to TRBD1. Unmatched junction bases numbered 6, after V lost 3 bases and J lost 5 bases. CDR1 and CDR2 (germline): LNHNV, YYDKDF (reference sequence). This CDR3 contains 14 residues. CDR3: CATSSLPGQTEAFF. The CDR3 coding sequence is TGTGCCACCAGCAGCTTACCGGGACAGACTGAAGCTTTCTTT.

This chain links TRBV18 with TRBJ1-1; the D gene is possibly TRBD1 (6 bases). V shed 3 bases and J shed 1 base, with 18 bases lying between them. There are 17 residues in the CDR3. Germline values: CDR1 KGHSH, CDR2 LQKENI. CDR3 sequence: CASSPAGTGGANTEAFF. In DNA form, the CDR3 reads TGTGCCAGCTCACCCGCGGGGACGGGGGGGGCGAACACTGAAGCTTTCTTT. Supplemented by reference TRBV18 and TRBJ1-1, the full variable domain reads NAGVMQNPRHLVRRRGQEARLRCSPMKGHSHVYWYRQLPEEGLKFMVYLQKENIIDESGMPKERFSAEFPKEGPSILRIQQVVRGDSAAYFCASSPAGTGGANTEAFFGQGTRLTVV.

The chain joins TRBV7-2 to TRBJ2-3; D might be TRBD2 (6 bases). The germline V and J ends were trimmed by 1 base and 2 bases, with 13 bases remaining between them. The CDR3 loop spans 16 amino acids. Germline CDR1 reads SGHTA; CDR2 reads FQGNSA. CDR3: CASSLGYGGDTDTQYF. The CDR3 bases are TGTGCCAGCAGCTTAGGGTATGGCGGGGACACAGATACGCAGTATTTT.

The chain carries TRBV25-1 and TRBJ2-5, with a tentative D call TRBD1 (6 bases). Germline values: CDR1 MGHDK, CDR2 SYGVNS. V was trimmed by 6 bases and J by 4 bases, leaving 15 bases between them. The CDR3 spans 14 residues. CDR3 sequence: CASRRQDRRETQYF. The CDR3, as DNA: TGTGCCAGCAGACGACAGGATAGGAGAGAGACCCAGTACTTC.

CDR3 bases: TGTGCCAGCAGTGAAGACAGGGTCTCTTCGATCGAGGAGCAGTTCTTC. This sequence encodes CASSEDRVSSIEEQFF. The chain combines TRBV25-1 with TRBJ2-1; the match to TRBD1 covers 7 bases. Trimming removed 2 bases from V and 10 bases from J; junction bases left unmatched: 14. Germline V lookup: CDR1 MGHDK, CDR2 SYGVNS. The CDR3 spans 16 residues.

The rearrangement uses TRBV5-5 and TRBJ2-2; 14 bases line up with TRBD2. Germline CDR1 reads SGHKS; CDR2 reads YYEKEE (reference sequence). After removal of 5 bases from V and 6 bases from J, the junction contained 6 bases not matched to a gene. The CDR3 consists of 16 residues. CDR3 sequence (DNA): TGTGCCAGCAGTCAGACTAGCGGGAGGGCCGCCGGGGAGCTGTTTTTT. Protein: CASSQTSGRAAGELFF.

The CDR3 DNA reads TGCAGTGCTAGTATTCGAGGCGGGAAAACCGGGGAGCTGTTTTTT. It encodes CSASIRGGKTGELFF. The gene calls are TRBV20-1 and TRBJ2-2; D possibly corresponds to TRBD2 (6 bases). The CDR3 runs 15 residues. Germline-derived CDR1 and CDR2 are DFQATT and SNEGSKA (reference sequence). V dropped 3 bases and J dropped 5 bases, with 16 bases sitting between them.

CDR3 sequence (DNA): TGTGCCAGTAGTTCCCCGGGACAAGGGAATTCACCCCTCCACTTT. Amino acid sequence: CASSSPGQGNSPLHF. The rearrangement links TRBV19 to TRBJ1-6, with a possible D match to TRBD1 (6 bases). The ends were cut back, 5 bases at V and 7 bases at J, with 15 bases in the middle. Germline-derived CDR1 and CDR2 are LNHDA and SQIVND (reference sequence). The CDR3 has 15 residues.

This clone has just one count. The J gene is TRBJ1-5, the V gene TRBV6-5, with unresolved D. Trimming stripped 3 bases from V and 0 bases from J, with 9 bases between. The V gene's germline CDR1 is MNHEY and CDR2 SVGAGI. The CDR3 has 15 amino acids. CDR3 bases: TGTGCCAGCAGTTATGACCCTAGTAGCAATCAGCCCCAGCATTTT. Protein: CASSYDPSSNQPQHF.

V is TRBV9 and J is TRBJ2-2; no reliable D call. The CDR3 consists of 15 residues. With 0 bases removed from V and 1 base from J, the gap between germline ends came to 7 bases. Germline V gene sequence: CDR1 SGDLS, CDR2 YYNGEE. CDR3 in DNA: TGTGCCAGCAGCGTAGCTACCGGGAACACCGGGGAGCTGTTTTTT. Its protein product is CASSVATGNTGELFF.

The chain combines TRBV5-5 with TRBJ2-7; D call uncertain. The germline V and J ends were trimmed by 0 bases and 6 bases, with 10 bases remaining between them. This CDR3 comprises 13 residues. Germline CDR1 SGHKS, CDR2 YYEKEE (reference sequence). CDR3 DNA: TGTGCCAGCAGCTTGGGACTCCAGCCCGAGCAGTACGTC. Translation: CASSLGLQPEQYV.